This TCR delta chain was profiled in a study of gamma-delta chains in newborns, infants, children. Turning to the study itself: Microbial exposure reportedly drives polyclonal innate γδ T cell expansion after birth.

The CDR3 length is 21 residues. The ends were cut back, 0 bases at V and 2 bases at J, with 22 bases in the middle. Germline values: CDR1 GEAIGNYY, CDR2 EKD. This clone was observed a few times. The protein given by TCRdb reflects a much larger clone and differs at residue 10 from this DNA's translation, likely from a read error; the protein shown is the DNA's translation. TCRdb repeated clone calling on the reads with CATT. The sample shows roughly 3,500 delta-chain clones, under 1.5% of them seen only once. Material: blood. The receptor was isolated from a child who was a newborn, infant or young child, either healthy, febrile or measles-vaccinated (not recorded which). The V gene is TRDV2, the J gene TRDJ3; no firm D call. The DNA of the CDR3 is TGTGCCTGTGACACCGCACCCTCTACGGTCAGGGACCCCTGGGACACCCGACAGATGTTTTTC. Translation: CACDTAPSTVRDPWDTRQMFF.